This TCR beta chain came from a study of T cell repertoires in cytomegalovirus infection. At the level of the study: TCR beta signatures that were public indicated CMV infection and matching HLA type.

Whole-study findings and limits: Dominant in the ex vivo response were TCR beta clonotypes restricted by HLA-C and specific for CMV. CMV carriers with the relevant HLA were identified by cumulative public TCR beta family frequency.

Germline CDR1 is KGHSH and CDR2 is LQKENI. V was trimmed by 1 base and J by 2 bases, leaving 10 bases between them. This CDR3 region has 15 residues. TCRdb reprocessed the reads with MiXCR, giving one entry per CDR3 protein. The data show fewer than 550,000 distinct CDR3 sequences, with roughly 29% seen just once and approximately 13% held by the top ten. This clonotype has a handful of counts. As yet, its antigen is unknown. The chain carries TRBV18 and TRBJ2-3; no definite D call. The receptor was isolated from a human donor in good health (CMV status not recorded). Some clones in this sample may be carry-over from other donors' samples. Source material: PBMCs. Here the CDR3 reads CASSPLQILTDTQYF. CDR3 DNA: TGTGCCAGCTCACCACTGCAGATACTCACAGATACGCAGTATTTT. The entire variable domain, with the rest obtained from reference TRBV18 and TRBJ2-3, is as follows: NAGVMQNPRHLVRRRGQEARLRCSPMKGHSHVYWYRQLPEEGLKFMVYLQKENIIDESGMPKERFSAEFPKEGPSILRIQQVVRGDSAAYFCASSPLQILTDTQYFGPGTRLTVL.